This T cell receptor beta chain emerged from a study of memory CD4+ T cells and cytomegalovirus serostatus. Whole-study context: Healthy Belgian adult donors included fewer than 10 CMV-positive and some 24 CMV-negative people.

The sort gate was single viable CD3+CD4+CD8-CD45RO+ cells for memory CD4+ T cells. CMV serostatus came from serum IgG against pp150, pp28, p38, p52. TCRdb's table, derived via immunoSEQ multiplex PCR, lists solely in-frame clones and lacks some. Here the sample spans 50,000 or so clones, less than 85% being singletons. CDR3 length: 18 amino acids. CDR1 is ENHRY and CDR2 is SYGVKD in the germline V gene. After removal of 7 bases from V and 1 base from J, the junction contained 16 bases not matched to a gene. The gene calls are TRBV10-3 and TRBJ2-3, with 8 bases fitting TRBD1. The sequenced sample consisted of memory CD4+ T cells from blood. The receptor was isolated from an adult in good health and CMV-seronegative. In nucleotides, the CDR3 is TGTGCCATCAAGGGAAGCAGGGGGCAAAGAAAGGGCACAGATACGCAGTATTTT. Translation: CAIKGSRGQRKGTDTQYF.